This T cell receptor (beta chain) was retrieved from a study of cytomegalovirus exposure and HLA in healthy donors. The data were produced by immunoSEQ multiplex PCR, yet TCRdb's version contains in-frame clones alone and is incomplete. The table records approximately 76,000 clones, 94% of them present only once. Study results and limitations: Reports indicated that the classifier achieved high specificity and sensitivity in diagnosing cytomegalovirus status. Confirmation was obtained in vitro that a few CMV-associated chains are specific for CMV antigens.

A word on this clone: Its cognate antigen is unknown.

The source material was PBMCs. The TCR originated in a woman aged 18-29 years in good health and CMV-seropositive.

This CDR3 reads CASSSGQMNTGELFF. CDR3 in DNA: TGTGCCAGCAGCTCGGGACAGATGAACACCGGGGAGCTGTTTTTT. The chain employs TRBV5-4 and TRBJ2-2, with TRBD1 identical over 7 bases. This CDR3 region has 15 residues. Germline assignment: CDR1 SGHNT and CDR2 YYREEE (reference sequence). Losses at the gene ends were 3 bases for V and 1 base for J; bases not matched to a gene: 3.